The 26 T cell receptor beta chains listed next were all sequenced from one sample in a study of cytomegalovirus exposure and HLA in healthy donors. The study ran its PCR with 60 Vbeta and 13 Jbeta primers. The repertoire was sequenced with immunoSEQ multiplex PCR; TCRdb's copy has only in-frame clones and lacks some. The repertoire includes 220,000 or so clones, 75% of them detected once, and 1.5% to 2% sits in the top ten. Sequenced sample: PBMCs. The receptors were gathered from a woman between 25 and 40 years old in good health and CMV-seronegative.

A few counts support this clone. This chain uses TRBV27 with TRBJ1-1; 8 nucleotides line up with TRBD1. CDR1 and CDR2 from the germline V gene are MNHEY and SMNVEV (reference sequence). This CDR3 contains 14 residues. V lost 2 bases to trimming and J lost 7 bases; unmatched junction nucleotides: 6. In nucleotides, the CDR3 is TGTGCCAGCAGTTTAGGGACAGGACACTTTGAAGCTTTCTTT. Its translation: CASSLGTGHFEAFF.

This sequence joins TRBV6-5 and TRBJ2-4, with D possibly matching TRBD1 (5 bases). Germline V CDR1 and CDR2: MNHEY, SVGAGI. The CDR3 spans 14 residues. Trimming took off 7 bases at V and 7 bases at J, with 17 bases between the two ends. The CDR3: CASKGKGIANIQYF. CDR3 DNA: TGTGCCAGCAAGGGGAAAGGGATTGCGAACATTCAGTACTTC.

There are a few counts of this clone. This rearrangement joins TRBV11-2 to TRBJ2-2, with 7 bases fitting TRBD2. From germline, CDR1 is SGHAT and CDR2 FQNNGV. This CDR3 spans 15 amino acids. After removal of 0 bases from V and 4 bases from J, the junction contained 2 bases not matched to a gene. This CDR3 reads CASSLESGGTGELFF. CDR3 nucleotide sequence: TGTGCCAGCAGCTTAGAGTCGGGGGGCACCGGGGAGCTGTTTTTT.

The chain combines TRBV6-5 with TRBJ1-1; no definite D call. Trimming took off 8 bases at V and 2 bases at J, with 6 bases between the two ends. The CDR3 has 11 residues. Germline V CDR1 and CDR2: MNHEY, SVGAGI. CDR3 bases: TGTGCCAGCCGACAAAACACTGAAGCTTTCTTT. Protein sequence: CASRQNTEAFF.

This clone has more than one count but fewer than ten. The chain uses TRBV2 and TRBJ2-7; 7 bases map to TRBD1. Trimming cost V 6 bases and J 4 bases; bases outside gene matches: 9. The CDR3 has 14 residues. Germline CDR1 reads SNHLY; CDR2 reads FYNNEI. CDR3 in amino acids: CASRPGTALYEQYF. In DNA form, the CDR3 reads TGTGCCAGCAGACCCGGGACAGCGTTATACGAGCAGTACTTC.

The chain links TRBV28 to TRBJ1-2, with 7 bases identical to TRBD1. This CDR3 spans 15 amino acids. Germline assignment: CDR1 MDHEN and CDR2 SYDVKM. Trimming removed 3 bases from V and 4 bases from J; junction bases left unmatched: 8. For the CDR3, the DNA is TGTGCCAGCAGTTTTCGACAGGGTAGAGGCTATGGCTACACCTTC. The encoded protein is CASSFRQGRGYGYTF.

The V call is TRBV5-5, the J call TRBJ2-1; D uncertain. Germline values: CDR1 SGHKS, CDR2 YYEKEE (reference sequence). This CDR3 contains 15 residues. V lost 1 base, J lost 2 bases, and 10 bases lay in between. In nucleotides, the CDR3 is TGTGCCAGCAGCTTGCTTAGCACCACCTACAATGAGCAGTTCTTC. Its protein product is CASSLLSTTYNEQFF. The variable domain in full, completed from reference TRBV5-5 and TRBJ2-1, reads DAGVTQSPTHLIKTRGQQVTLRCSPISGHKSVSWYQQVLGQGPQFIFQYYEKEERGRGNFPDRFSARQFPNYSSELNVNALLLGDSALYLCASSLLSTTYNEQFFGPGTRLTVL.

V usage is TRBV27 and J usage is TRBJ2-1; 7 bases match TRBD2. The CDR3 covers 15 residues. Trimming cost V 3 bases and J 6 bases; bases outside gene matches: 8. CDR1 is MNHEY, CDR2 SMNVEV, per germline (reference sequence). CDR3 in DNA: TGTGCCAGCAGTTTGGCTAGCGGAATACTCAATGAGCAGTTCTTC. This encodes CASSLASGILNEQFF.

Comment on this clone: Sequence at one end of the junction differs from germline and may be a read error. This chain links TRBV7-9 with TRBJ2-3; the D gene is possibly TRBD2 (6 bases). Looked up from germline, CDR1 is SEHNR and CDR2 is FQNEAQ (reference sequence). The CDR3 totals 15 residues. The CDR3 is CSSSFSGVSTDTQYF. The DNA of the CDR3 is TGTTCCAGCAGCTTTAGCGGAGTTAGCACAGATACGCAGTATTTT.

The J gene is TRBJ2-3, the V gene TRBV11-1, with D perhaps TRBD2 (6 bases). This CDR3 region has 16 residues. V dropped 0 bases and J dropped 2 bases, with 12 bases sitting between them. Germline V lookup: CDR1 SGHAT, CDR2 FQDESV (reference sequence). CDR3 sequence reads: CASSLAGGGNTDTQYF. CDR3 DNA sequence: TGTGCCAGCAGCTTAGCGGGAGGAGGGAACACAGATACGCAGTATTTT.

This clone came up a few times. This chain connects TRBV5-6 to TRBJ2-5; the match to TRBD2 covers 7 bases. V lost 2 bases, J lost 1 base, and 14 bases stayed unmatched. CDR1 is SGHDT and CDR2 is YYEEEE in the germline V gene. The CDR3 loop spans 18 amino acids. CDR3 sequence (DNA): TGTGCCAGCAGCTTTACGGGCGGGGGACCTACCTTCCAAGAGACCCAGTACTTC. This sequence encodes CASSFTGGGPTFQETQYF.

This clone came up a few times. One end of the junction varies from germline; a read error may be responsible. The chain uses TRBV7-9 and TRBJ2-7; 8 nucleotides align to TRBD2. The CDR3 loop spans 16 amino acids. The germline CDR1 and CDR2 sequences are SEHNR and FQNEAQ (reference sequence). The CDR3 nucleotides are TGTTCCAGCAGCTTAATCGGGACTAGAGGGGCCTACGAGCAGTACTTC. Its translation is CSSSLIGTRGAYEQYF.

The chain recombines TRBV7-2 with TRBJ2-3; TRBD2 matches 10 bases. V dropped 3 bases and J dropped 3; count of bases not matched to a gene: 12. From germline, CDR1 is SGHTA and CDR2 FQGNSA. The CDR3 covers 18 residues. The CDR3 sequence is CASSLYARAGGQTDTQYF. The CDR3 region has the DNA TGTGCCAGCAGCTTGTATGCGAGAGCGGGGGGGCAAACAGATACGCAGTATTTT.

This chain links TRBV28 with TRBJ1-1; D may be TRBD1 (6 bases). V was trimmed by 2 bases and J by 5 bases, leaving 9 bases between them. CDR3 length: 13 residues. Germline V lookup: CDR1 MDHEN, CDR2 SYDVKM. The CDR3 region has the DNA TGTGCCAGCAGTTTAAACAGGGTGACTGAAGCTTTCTTT. The encoded protein is CASSLNRVTEAFF.

The chain links TRBV12-5 to TRBJ1-1; D remains ambiguous. The CDR3 runs to 13 residues. The germline CDR1 and CDR2 sequences are LGHNT and FRNRAP. V lost 3 bases, J lost 0 bases, and 5 bases lay in between. The CDR3 nucleotides are TGTGCTAGTGGTTTACTTGTGAACACTGAAGCTTTCTTT. Its protein product is CASGLLVNTEAFF.

The genes are TRBV2 and TRBJ2-1; no definite D call. This CDR3 is built from 13 residues. Trimming took 6 bases from V and 2 from J, leaving 8 bases between them. CDR1 is SNHLY and CDR2 is FYNNEI in the germline V gene. The CDR3 DNA is TGTGCCAGCAGCCCGAACACCTACAATGAGCAGTTCTTC. Its protein is CASSPNTYNEQFF.

For this clone: Germline is not matched at one junction end, which may reflect a read error. The chain combines TRBV7-7 with TRBJ2-3, with 14 positions matching TRBD2. Germline V lookup: CDR1 SSHAT, CDR2 FNYEAQ (reference sequence). The CDR3 is made up of 16 amino acids. CDR3: CASSSGTSGGTDAQYF. The CDR3 nucleotides read TGTGCTAGCAGTTCCGGGACTAGCGGGGGCACAGATGCGCAGTATTTT.

V usage is TRBV10-3 and J usage is TRBJ1-2, with TRBD1 matching 9 bases. With V trimmed by 10 bases and J by 0 bases, 12 bases remained unmatched. From germline, CDR1 is ENHRY and CDR2 SYGVKD. CDR3 length: 16 amino acids. The CDR3 DNA reads TGTGCCAGCTACGGACAGGGGCGTTCAGCTAACTATGGCTACACCTTC. This translates into CASYGQGRSANYGYTF.

The chain recombines TRBV5-6 with TRBJ1-5, with D perhaps TRBD1 (5 bases). Trimming took 3 bases from V and 0 from J, leaving 13 bases between them. This CDR3 has 16 residues. The germline V gene has CDR1 SGHDT and CDR2 YYEEEE. Here the CDR3 reads CASSSSGSYSNQPQHF. In nucleotides, the CDR3 is TGTGCCAGCAGCTCCTCAGGGTCCTATAGCAATCAGCCCCAGCATTTT.

J is TRBJ1-2 and V is TRBV19; weak D call: TRBD1 (6 bases). The CDR3 is made up of 14 amino acids. The V and J ends lost 5 bases and 4 bases respectively, with 14 bases between them. Per the germline V gene, CDR1 is LNHDA and CDR2 is SQIVND (reference sequence). This chain's CDR3 is CASSRQTGSYGYTF. Here the CDR3 DNA reads TGTGCCAGTAGTCGACAAACAGGGAGCTATGGCTACACCTTC.

This chain joins TRBV19 and TRBJ2-5, with 9 nucleotides matching TRBD2. The CDR3 contains 13 residues. Germline V gene data show CDR1 as LNHDA and CDR2 as SQIVND (reference sequence). V lost 9 bases, J lost 4 bases, and 6 bases stayed unmatched. The CDR3 DNA reads TGTGCCAGCTCCGGGACTAGCCGAGAGACCCAGTACTTC. Translated, it gives CASSGTSRETQYF.

The rearrangement joins TRBV5-1 to TRBJ2-5; the D gene is possibly TRBD1 (5 bases). Trimming removed 0 bases from V and 5 bases from J, with 14 bases in between. CDR3 length: 15 residues. Germline V CDR1 and CDR2: SGHRS, YFSETQ. The CDR3 is CASSLAAGMPETQYF. DNA for the CDR3: TGCGCCAGCAGCTTGGCTGCAGGGATGCCGGAGACCCAGTACTTC.

This chain joins TRBV7-9 and TRBJ2-5, with 12 positions matching TRBD2. Germline V gene data show CDR1 as SEHNR and CDR2 as FQNEAQ (reference sequence). The CDR3 covers 16 residues. The junction had 2 bases not matched to a gene; V was cut back by 1 base and J by 2 bases. CDR3 nucleotide sequence: TGTGCCAGCAGCTTAGGCGGACTAGCGGGGCAAGAGACCCAGTACTTC. It encodes CASSLGGLAGQETQYF.

CDR3 nucleotide sequence: TGTGCCTGGAGTGTGGGGACTAGCGGAACCTTGCGAGATACGCAGTATTTT. As protein: CAWSVGTSGTLRDTQYF. The chain is built from TRBV30 and TRBJ2-3; 11 bases line up with TRBD2. J lost 5 bases, V lost 0 bases, and 10 bases had no gene match. This CDR3 comprises 17 residues. Germline V gene data show CDR1 as GTSNPN and CDR2 as SVGIG (reference sequence).

The CDR3 DNA is TGTGCCAGCATCCCCGGACAGGGCTATGGCTACACCTTC. It yields the protein CASIPGQGYGYTF. V is TRBV6-1 and J is TRBJ1-2; 8 bases match TRBD1. Germline CDR1 is MNHNS and CDR2 is SASEGT. This CDR3 spans 13 amino acids. V gave up 7 bases and J gave up 4 bases; unmatched junction bases: 5.

V gene TRBV11-3 combines with J gene TRBJ2-5; TRBD2 matches at 9 bases. With 1 base clipped from V and 4 bases from J, the junction kept 7 bases outside the gene matches. The length of the CDR3 is 16 residues. Germline values: CDR1 SGHNT, CDR2 YENEEA. DNA for the CDR3: TGTGCCAGCAGCTTAGGGGCTAGTAGCGGGGGAGAGACCCAGTACTTC. This gives the protein CASSLGASSGGETQYF.